This TCR beta chain was found in a study of response to subunit inactivated influenza vaccine. Study results and caveats: Authors suggested that a seasonal influenza vaccination recruits few new T cells each time.

Using its own MiXCR run on the RT-PCR reads, TCRdb lists one record per CDR3 protein. The data hold around 480,000 distinct CDR3 sequences, with approximately 11% observed a single time. The CDR3 has 14 amino acids. Germline CDR1 SGHRS, CDR2 YFSETQ. V lost 0 bases to trimming and J lost 5 bases; unmatched junction nucleotides: 4. In this sample, this clonotype turned up once. Its antigen remains unknown. The rearrangement uses TRBV5-1 and TRBJ2-5, with 7 bases identical to TRBD1. Specimen: PBMCs from blood, collected about 6 weeks after vaccination. The origin of this receptor is a man in his forties or fifties who received an inactivated influenza vaccine. The DNA for the CDR3 is TGCGCCAGCAGCTTGGTACAGGGGAAGGAGACCCAGTACTTC. As protein: CASSLVQGKETQYF.